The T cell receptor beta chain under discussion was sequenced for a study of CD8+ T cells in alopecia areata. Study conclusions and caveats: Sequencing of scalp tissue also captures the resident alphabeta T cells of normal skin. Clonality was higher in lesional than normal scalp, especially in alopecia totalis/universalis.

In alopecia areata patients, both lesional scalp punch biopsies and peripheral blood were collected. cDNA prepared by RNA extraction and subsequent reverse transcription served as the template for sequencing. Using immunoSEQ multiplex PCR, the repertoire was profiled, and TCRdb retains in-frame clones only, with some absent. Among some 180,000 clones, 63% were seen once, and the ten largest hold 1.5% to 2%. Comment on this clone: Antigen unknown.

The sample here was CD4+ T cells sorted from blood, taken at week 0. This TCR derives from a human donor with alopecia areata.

Written as DNA, the CDR3 is TGTGCCAGCAGTGTGACAGGGCTTGGGGGAGGCCTCCACTTT. It translates to CASSVTGLGGGLHF. V is TRBV25-1 and J is TRBJ1-6, with TRBD1 matching 7 bases. The V gene's germline CDR1 is MGHDK and CDR2 SYGVNS. CDR3 length: 14 residues. Trimming at V came to 4 bases and at J to 15 bases, leaving 12 bases not matched to a gene.